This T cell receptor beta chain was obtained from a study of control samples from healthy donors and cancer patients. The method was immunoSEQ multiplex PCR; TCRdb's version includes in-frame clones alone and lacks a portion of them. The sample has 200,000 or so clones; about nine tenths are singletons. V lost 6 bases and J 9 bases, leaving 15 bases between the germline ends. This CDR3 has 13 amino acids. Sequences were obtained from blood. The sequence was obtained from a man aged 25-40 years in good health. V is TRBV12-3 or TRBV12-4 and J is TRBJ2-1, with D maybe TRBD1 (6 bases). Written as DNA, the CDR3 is TGTGCCAGCAGAAAAAAAACAGGGTTTGAGCAGTTCTTC. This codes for CASRKKTGFEQFF.